The rows below give T cell receptor beta chains drawn from one sample of a study of cytomegalovirus exposure and HLA in healthy donors. Repertoires were generated with immunoSEQ multiplex PCR, while TCRdb's copy carries only in-frame clones and drops some. The sample consists of about 160,000 clones, around nine tenths of them appearing once. The sample was PBMCs. Every receptor here comes from a man aged 18-30 years in good health and CMV-seropositive. Each CDR3 is given with its conserved first and last residue. Fields, in order: D gene, V gene, clone size, CDR3 protein. D genes are given only for firm matches. The size of a clone is reported for some rows only, either as once, few or many, or as a class for expanded clones.

>TRBD2|TRBV2|.
CASRRETSVSYEQYF
>.|TRBV6-1|.
CASSDLGRTDTQYF
>.|TRBV12-2|.
CASRLAGGAGSNQPQHF
>TRBD1|TRBV11-2|.
CASSPTTGGNTEAFF
>TRBD1|TRBV11-2|.
CASSLRTGDEAFF
>TRBD2|TRBV28|.
CASSFRGGVSGANVLTF
>.|TRBV28|.
CASSSDRVYGYTF
>TRBD2|TRBV10-3|.
CAISDGVAGVYEQYF
>.|TRBV11-3|.
CASSLEGGNTEAFF
>TRBD2|TRBV18|.
CASSPGLAGGEQYF
>TRBD2|TRBV5-1|.
CASERSASGSGEQYF
>.|TRBV7-2|.
CASSLIAGGNNEQFF
>.|TRBV7-9|.
CASSLDSGGRPTYEQYF
>TRBD2|TRBV7-9|.
CASRAGLAANTGELFF
>.|TRBV15|.
CATSRDSWRNVGEQYF
>.|TRBV28|.
CASNTAGNTIYF
>TRBD2|TRBV6-1|.
CASSEGTSGRGGIQYF
>.|TRBV5-1|.
CASSLGDISGNTIYF
>TRBD2|TRBV7-9|.
CASSPTSGKSYEQYF
>.|TRBV5-1|.
CASSEQLIRTNLYEQYF
>.|TRBV19|.
CASKRWTGELFF
>.|TRBV19|.
CASSLTGPDTQYF
>TRBD2|TRBV12-5|.
CASGLPGLWSSGGSPSTGELFF
>.|TRBV11-2|.
CASSPGGLGEANTGELFF
>.|TRBV28|.
CASSSPSPQDEQFF
>TRBD1|TRBV28|.
CASTTRDREYEQYF
>.|TRBV4-1|.
CASSQDKETQYF
>TRBD1|TRBV18|.
CASSPFGDRANTEAFF
>.|TRBV11-2|.
CASSPPSTGELFF
>.|TRBV5-1|.
CASSPTLGRGSSYEQYF
>.|TRBV4-2|.
CASSQVTGPVGELFF
>TRBD1|TRBV7-9|.
CASSTTGGSTEAFF
>.|TRBV5-8|few
CASSFTENYNEQFF
>.|TRBV9|few
CASSADTYSGNTIYF
>.|TRBV5-4|.
CASSPGHGEEYEQYF
>.|TRBV5-6|.
CASSFQGNAQPQHF
>TRBD1|TRBV14|once
CASSRDRTPGTEAFF
>.|TRBV6-4|few
CASSEEPGQPQHF
>.|TRBV11-2|.
CASSLDNPGYEQYF
>.|TRBV9|.
CASSVEGLGQLNTEAFF
>TRBD1|TRBV5-1|.
CASSLAGGTGATDTQYF
>TRBD2|TRBV7-9|.
CASSPTTSGRRRETQYF
>.|TRBV7-9|.
CASSLAYRDLPLF
>.|TRBV6-1|.
CASSEYPGVGQPQHF
>.|TRBV5-1|.
CASSLVRAHAGGELFF
>TRBD2|TRBV2|.
CATGLARYNEQFF
>.|TRBV10-3|.
CAIQVQDGYGYTF
>TRBD1|TRBV10-3|few
CAISPGTGSYEQYF
>.|TRBV7-8|.
CASSLVTSGNSAGANVLTF
>TRBD1|TRBV27|.
CASGRTGEGNTIYF
>TRBD2|TRBV12-5|.
CASGGLAKNNEQFF
>TRBD1|TRBV5-1|.
CASSPTRGRPDTQYF
>TRBD1|TRBV7-2|.
CASSLVGTGYEKLFF
>.|TRBV6-6|.
CASHPTRRVTDTQYF